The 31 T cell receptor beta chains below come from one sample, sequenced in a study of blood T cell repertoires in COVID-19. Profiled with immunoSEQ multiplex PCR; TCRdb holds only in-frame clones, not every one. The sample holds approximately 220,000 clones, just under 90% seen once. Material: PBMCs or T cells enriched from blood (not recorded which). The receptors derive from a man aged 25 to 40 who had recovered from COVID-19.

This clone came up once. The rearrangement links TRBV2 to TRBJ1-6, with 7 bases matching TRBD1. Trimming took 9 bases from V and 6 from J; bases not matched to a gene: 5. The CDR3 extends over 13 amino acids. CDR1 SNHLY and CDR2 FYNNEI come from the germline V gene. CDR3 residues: CASKYRGNSPLHF. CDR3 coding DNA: TGTGCCAGTAAATACAGGGGTAATTCACCCCTCCACTTT.

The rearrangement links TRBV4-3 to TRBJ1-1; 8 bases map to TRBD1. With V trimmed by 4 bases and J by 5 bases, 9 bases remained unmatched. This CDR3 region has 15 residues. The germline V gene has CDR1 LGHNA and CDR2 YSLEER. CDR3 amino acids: CASSRVQGGGTEAFF. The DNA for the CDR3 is TGCGCCAGCAGCCGAGTACAGGGGGGAGGTACTGAAGCTTTCTTT.

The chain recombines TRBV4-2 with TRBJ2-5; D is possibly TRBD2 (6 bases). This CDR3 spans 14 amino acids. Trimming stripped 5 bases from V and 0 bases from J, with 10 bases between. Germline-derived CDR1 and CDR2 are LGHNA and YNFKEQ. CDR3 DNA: TGTGCCAGCAGCTCACGGGGGTACCAAGAGACCCAGTACTTC. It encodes CASSSRGYQETQYF.

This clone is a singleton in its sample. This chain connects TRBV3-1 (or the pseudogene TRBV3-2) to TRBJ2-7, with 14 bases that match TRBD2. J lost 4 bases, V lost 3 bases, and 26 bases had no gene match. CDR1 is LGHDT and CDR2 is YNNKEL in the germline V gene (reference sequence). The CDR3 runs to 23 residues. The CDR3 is CASSHKAVRPGLAGVPTLYEQYF. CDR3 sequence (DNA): TGTGCCAGCAGCCACAAGGCCGTTCGTCCGGGACTAGCGGGAGTTCCGACCCTTTACGAGCAGTACTTC.

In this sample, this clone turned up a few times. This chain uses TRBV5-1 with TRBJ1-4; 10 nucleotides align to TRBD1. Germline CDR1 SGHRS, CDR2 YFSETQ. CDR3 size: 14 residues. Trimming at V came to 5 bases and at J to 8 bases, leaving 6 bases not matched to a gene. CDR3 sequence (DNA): TGCGCCAGCAGACAGACAGGGGGCCTGGAAAAACTGTTTTTT. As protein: CASRQTGGLEKLFF.

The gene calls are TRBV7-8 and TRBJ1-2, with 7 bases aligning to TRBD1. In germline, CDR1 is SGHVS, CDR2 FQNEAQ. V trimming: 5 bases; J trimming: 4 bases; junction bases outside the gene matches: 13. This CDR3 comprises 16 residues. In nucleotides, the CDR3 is TGTGCCAGCAGCCCTACGAGTAGACAGGGAACCTATGGCTACACCTTC. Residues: CASSPTSRQGTYGYTF.

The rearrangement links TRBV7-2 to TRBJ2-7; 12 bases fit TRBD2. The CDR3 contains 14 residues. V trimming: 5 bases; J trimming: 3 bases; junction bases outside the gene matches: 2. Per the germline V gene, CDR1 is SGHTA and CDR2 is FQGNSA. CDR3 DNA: TGTGCCAGCAGCCCGACTAGCGGGAGCTACGAGCAGTACTTC. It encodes CASSPTSGSYEQYF.

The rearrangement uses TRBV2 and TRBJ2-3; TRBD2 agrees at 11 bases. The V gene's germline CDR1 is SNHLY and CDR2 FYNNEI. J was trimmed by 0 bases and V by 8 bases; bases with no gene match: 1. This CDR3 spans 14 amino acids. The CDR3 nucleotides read TGTGCCAGCCGGACTAGCGGGAGCACAGATACGCAGTATTTT. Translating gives CASRTSGSTDTQYF.

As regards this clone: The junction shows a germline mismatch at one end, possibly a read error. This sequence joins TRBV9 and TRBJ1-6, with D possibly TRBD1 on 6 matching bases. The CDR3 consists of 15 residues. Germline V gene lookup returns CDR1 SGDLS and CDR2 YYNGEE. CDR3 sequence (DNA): TGTGCCAGCGGCGTAGAGGGGGCCTATAATTCACCCCTCCACTTT. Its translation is CASGVEGAYNSPLHF.

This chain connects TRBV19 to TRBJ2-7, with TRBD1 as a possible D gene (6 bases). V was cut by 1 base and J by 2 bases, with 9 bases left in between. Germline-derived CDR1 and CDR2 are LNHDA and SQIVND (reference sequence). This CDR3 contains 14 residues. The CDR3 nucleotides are TGTGCCAGTAGTATAGTCGAGGGGGCCTACGAGCAGTACTTC. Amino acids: CASSIVEGAYEQYF.

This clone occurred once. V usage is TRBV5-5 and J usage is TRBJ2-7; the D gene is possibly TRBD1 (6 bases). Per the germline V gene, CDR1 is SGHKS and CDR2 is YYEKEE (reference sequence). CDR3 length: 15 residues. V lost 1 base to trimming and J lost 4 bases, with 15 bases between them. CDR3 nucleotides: TGTGCCAGCAGCTTGACAGGGTCTGTTGGGTACGAGCAGTACTTC. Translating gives CASSLTGSVGYEQYF.

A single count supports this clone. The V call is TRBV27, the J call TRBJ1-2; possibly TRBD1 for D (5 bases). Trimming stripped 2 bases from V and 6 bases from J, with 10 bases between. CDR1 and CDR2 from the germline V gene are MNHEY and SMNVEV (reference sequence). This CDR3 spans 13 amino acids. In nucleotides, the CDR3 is TGTGCCAGCAGTTTAGGGGCAGGGCATGGCTACACCTTC. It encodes CASSLGAGHGYTF.

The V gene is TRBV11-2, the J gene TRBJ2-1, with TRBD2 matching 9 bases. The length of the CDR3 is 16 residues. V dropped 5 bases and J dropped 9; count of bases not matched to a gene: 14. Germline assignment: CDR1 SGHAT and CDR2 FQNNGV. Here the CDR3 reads CASSPLGASGKVEQFF. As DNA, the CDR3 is TGTGCCAGCAGCCCCCTTGGGGCTAGCGGGAAGGTTGAGCAGTTCTTC.

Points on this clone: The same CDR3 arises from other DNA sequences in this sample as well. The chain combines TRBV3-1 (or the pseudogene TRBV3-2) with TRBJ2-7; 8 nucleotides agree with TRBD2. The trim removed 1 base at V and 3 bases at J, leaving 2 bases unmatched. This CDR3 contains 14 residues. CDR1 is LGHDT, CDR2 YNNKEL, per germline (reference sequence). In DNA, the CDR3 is TGTGCCAGCAGCCAAGGGCTAGCGGGCTACGAGCAGTACTTC. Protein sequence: CASSQGLAGYEQYF.

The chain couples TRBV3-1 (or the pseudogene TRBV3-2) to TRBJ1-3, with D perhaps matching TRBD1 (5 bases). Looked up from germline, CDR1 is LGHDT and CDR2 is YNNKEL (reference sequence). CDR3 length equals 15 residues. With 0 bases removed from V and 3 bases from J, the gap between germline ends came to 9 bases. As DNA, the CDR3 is TGTGCCAGCAGCCAAGAGGGCGGGGGTGGAAACACCATATATTTT. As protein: CASSQEGGGGNTIYF.

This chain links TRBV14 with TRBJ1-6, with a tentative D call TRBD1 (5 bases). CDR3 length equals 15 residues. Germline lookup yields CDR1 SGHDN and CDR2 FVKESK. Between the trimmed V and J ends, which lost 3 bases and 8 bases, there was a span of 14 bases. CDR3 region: CASSHGQRSYSPLHF. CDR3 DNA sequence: TGTGCCAGCAGCCATGGACAAAGATCATATTCACCCCTCCACTTT.

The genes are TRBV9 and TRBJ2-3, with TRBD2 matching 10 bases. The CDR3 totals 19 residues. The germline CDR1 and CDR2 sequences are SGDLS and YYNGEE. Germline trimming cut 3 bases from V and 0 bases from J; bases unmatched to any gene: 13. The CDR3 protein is CASSESRPGLAISTDTQYF. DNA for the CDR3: TGTGCCAGCAGCGAAAGTAGACCGGGACTAGCGATTAGCACAGATACGCAGTATTTT.

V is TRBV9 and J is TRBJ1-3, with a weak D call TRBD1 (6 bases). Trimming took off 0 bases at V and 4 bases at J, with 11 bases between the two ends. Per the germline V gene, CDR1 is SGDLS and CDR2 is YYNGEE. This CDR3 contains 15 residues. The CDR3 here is CASSVGSDRGNTIYF. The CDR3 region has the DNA TGTGCCAGCAGCGTAGGGAGCGACAGGGGAAACACCATATATTTT.

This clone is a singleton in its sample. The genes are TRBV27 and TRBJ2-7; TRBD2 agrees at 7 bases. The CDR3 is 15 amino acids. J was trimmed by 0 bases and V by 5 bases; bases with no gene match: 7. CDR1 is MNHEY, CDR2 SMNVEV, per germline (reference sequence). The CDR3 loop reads CASSNLADLSYEQYF. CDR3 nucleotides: TGTGCCAGCAGTAATCTAGCGGACCTCTCCTACGAGCAGTACTTC.

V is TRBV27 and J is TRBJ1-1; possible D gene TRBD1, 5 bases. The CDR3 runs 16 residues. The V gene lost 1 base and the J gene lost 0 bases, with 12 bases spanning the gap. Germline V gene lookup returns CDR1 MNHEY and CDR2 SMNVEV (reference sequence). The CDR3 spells CASSLLGQGMNTEAFF. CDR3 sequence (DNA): TGTGCCAGCAGTTTATTGGGGCAGGGAATGAACACTGAAGCTTTCTTT.

For the CDR3, the DNA is TGTGCCAGCAGTTTATATCCAGGGAAGAACACTGAAGCTTTCTTT. It yields the protein CASSLYPGKNTEAFF. The rearrangement links TRBV27 to TRBJ1-1, with D tentatively TRBD1 (5 bases). V was shortened by 1 base and J by 1 base, with 10 bases between the two germline ends. The CDR3 length is 15 residues. The germline V gene encodes CDR1 MNHEY and CDR2 SMNVEV (reference sequence).

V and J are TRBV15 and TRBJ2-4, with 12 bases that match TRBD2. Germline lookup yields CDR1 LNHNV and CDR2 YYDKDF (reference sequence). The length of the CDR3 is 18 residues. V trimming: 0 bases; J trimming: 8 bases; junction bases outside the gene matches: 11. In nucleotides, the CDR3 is TGTGCCACCAGCAGAGAGTCGGCTAGCGGGGGGGCCCAGGACATTCAGTACTTC. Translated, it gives CATSRESASGGAQDIQYF.

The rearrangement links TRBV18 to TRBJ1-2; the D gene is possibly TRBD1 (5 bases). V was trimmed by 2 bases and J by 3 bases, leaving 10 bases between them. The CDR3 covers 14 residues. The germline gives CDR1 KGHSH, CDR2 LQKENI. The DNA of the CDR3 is TGTGCCAGCTCACCAGAAGGGGCGCACTATGGCTACACCTTC. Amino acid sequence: CASSPEGAHYGYTF. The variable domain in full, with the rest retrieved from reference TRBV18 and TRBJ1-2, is NAGVMQNPRHLVRRRGQEARLRCSPMKGHSHVYWYRQLPEEGLKFMVYLQKENIIDESGMPKERFSAEFPKEGPSILRIQQVVRGDSAAYFCASSPEGAHYGYTFGSGTRLTVV.

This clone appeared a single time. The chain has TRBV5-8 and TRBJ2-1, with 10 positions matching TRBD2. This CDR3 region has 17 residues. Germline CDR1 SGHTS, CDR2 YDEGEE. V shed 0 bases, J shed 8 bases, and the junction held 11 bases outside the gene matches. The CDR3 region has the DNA TGTGCCAGCAGCTTGGGGGCTGTAGCGGGAGGAGTCGATGAGCAGTTCTTC. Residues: CASSLGAVAGGVDEQFF.

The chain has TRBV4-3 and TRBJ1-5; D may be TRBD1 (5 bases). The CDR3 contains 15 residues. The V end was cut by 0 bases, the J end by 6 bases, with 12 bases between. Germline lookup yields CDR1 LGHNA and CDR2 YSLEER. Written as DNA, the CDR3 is TGCGCCAGCAGCCAAGATGGGGGGTCGGGTCAGCCCCAGCATTTT. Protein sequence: CASSQDGGSGQPQHF.

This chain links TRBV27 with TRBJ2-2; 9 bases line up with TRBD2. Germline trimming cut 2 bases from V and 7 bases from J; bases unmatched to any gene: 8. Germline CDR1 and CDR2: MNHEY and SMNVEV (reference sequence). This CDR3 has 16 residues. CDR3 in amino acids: CASSLGGRAWGGELFF. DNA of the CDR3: TGTGCCAGCAGTTTAGGCGGGAGGGCCTGGGGCGGGGAGCTGTTTTTT.

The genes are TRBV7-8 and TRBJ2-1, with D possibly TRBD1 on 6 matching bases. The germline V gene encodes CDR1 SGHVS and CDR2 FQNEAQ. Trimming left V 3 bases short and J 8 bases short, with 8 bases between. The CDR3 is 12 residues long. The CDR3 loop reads CASSFRGDEQFF. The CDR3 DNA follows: TGTGCCAGCAGCTTCAGGGGTGATGAGCAGTTCTTC.

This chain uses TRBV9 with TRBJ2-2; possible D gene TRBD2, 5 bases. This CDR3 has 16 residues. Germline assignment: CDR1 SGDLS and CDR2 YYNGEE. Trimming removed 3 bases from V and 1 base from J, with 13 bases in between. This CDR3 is CASSALRGRNTGELFF. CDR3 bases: TGTGCCAGCAGCGCCCTTCGGGGTAGGAACACCGGGGAGCTGTTTTTT.

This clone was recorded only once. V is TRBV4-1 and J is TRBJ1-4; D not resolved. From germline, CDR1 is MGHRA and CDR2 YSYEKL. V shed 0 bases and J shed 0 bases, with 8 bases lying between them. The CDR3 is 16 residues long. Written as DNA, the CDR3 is TGCGCCAGCAGCCAAGAGGGAGGTACAACTAATGAAAAACTGTTTTTT. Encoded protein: CASSQEGGTTNEKLFF.

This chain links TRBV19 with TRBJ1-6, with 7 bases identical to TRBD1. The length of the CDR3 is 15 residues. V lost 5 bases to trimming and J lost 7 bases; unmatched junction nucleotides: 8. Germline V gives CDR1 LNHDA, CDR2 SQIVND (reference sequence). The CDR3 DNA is TGTGCCAGTAGTGGTGGGACAGCCCTAAATTCACCCCTCCACTTT. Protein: CASSGGTALNSPLHF.

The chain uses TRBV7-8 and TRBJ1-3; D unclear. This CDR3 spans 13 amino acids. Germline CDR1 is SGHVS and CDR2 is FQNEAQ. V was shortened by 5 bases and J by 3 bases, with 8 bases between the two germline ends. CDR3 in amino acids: CASSIDGGNTIYF. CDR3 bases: TGTGCCAGCAGCATAGACGGTGGAAACACCATATATTTT.